This record looks at one TCR beta chain sequence and its context. What it binds is not known. This CDR3 is 14 amino acids long. Germline V lookup: CDR1 SNHLY, CDR2 FYNNEI. The data were obtained in a study of monozygotic twins with inflammatory bowel disease. General study findings and limits: Healthy co-twins showed greater TCRbeta diversity (inverse Simpson) than IBD patients.

For each CDR3 protein, TCRdb gives one entry from its re-call of the 5' RACE reads, without DNA. Recorded here are approximately 400,000 distinct CDR3 sequences; the top ten clones represent approximately 2.3%. The sample taken for sequencing was blood. The V gene is TRBV2, the J gene TRBJ1-1. The clonotype was recovered from a human donor with ulcerative colitis or Crohn's disease, or a healthy co-twin of an affected twin (not recorded which). The CDR3 protein is CASRLRVKNTEAFF.